This T cell receptor beta chain comes out of a study of blood T cell repertoires in COVID-19 (dated by TCRdb to 2020 to 2021). Notes on the research overall: Samples covering the acute and convalescent phases of COVID-19 were provided by collaborators in the United States, Italy and Spain. The prospective study material was composed of cDNA or gDNA derived from T cells, B-cell-depleted T cells, or PBMCs. The dataset comprised deeply sampled blood TCRbeta repertoires from subjects exposed to, actively infected with, or recovered from COVID-19. The repertoires were made available in a free public database intended to serve as a resource for research on the immune response to SARS-CoV-2. Samples came from the ongoing ImmuneRACE study (first 160 participants) plus 1,254 subjects from 6 global collaborators. A de-identified subject ID, COVID-19 status, age in years and sex were almost always included in the sample metadata. Where available, HLA class I and class II types were obtained from metadata supplied by the sample provider rather than from assay-based typing. The paper as a whole reports these results and caveats: The quantity of clinical and demographic metadata differed by source and by participant and was supplied without curation.

About this clone itself: No antigen is known for it. Within one base of it there is no much larger clone, and no base qualities were kept.

The CDR3 goes from the cysteine to the phenylalanine over 15 residues. The read is trimmed to its CDR3 DNA, 45 bases read in frame from base 1. Cut back by 0 bases and 2 bases, the V and J ends lie 8 bases apart. CDR1 and CDR2 were assigned from the germline V gene as MNHEY and SVGAGI. Collaborating institutions collected whole blood in K2EDTA tubes following their own protocols. For TCRbeta analysis, collaborators shipped samples in one of three forms: frozen whole blood, isolated PBMCs, or DNA extracted from either of those sample types. TCRbeta CDR3 regions were amplified from genomic DNA by means of the immunoSEQ Assay, a bias-controlled multiplex PCR. The study's processing was this. Nucleated cell counts per sample were estimated from amplification of reference gene primers within the assay. To quantify the absolute abundance of each unique TCRbeta CDR3 rearrangement, sequence reads were collapsed and filtered. For each sample, productive Simpson clonality was calculated as the square root of Simpson's diversity index over productive rearrangements. TCRdb retrieved this table from immuneACCESS and kept in-frame rearrangements only. Not all clones are present; in checked studies, unresolved V genes account for under half, and no reason is known for the remainder. V, J and clone size are those of that table, while D and trimming were read from the DNA. The sample yields approximately 140,000 clones; more than 75% were counted once. The top ten constitute under 2.5% of the sample.

This receptor was taken from a man aged 65-85 years with acute or convalescent COVID-19. This sequence uses TRBV6-5 and TRBJ1-5; a tentative D call is TRBD1 (6 bases match). The sample comprised peripheral blood. The DNA is as follows: TGTGCCAGCAGTTACTCCGGACAGCGCAATCAGCCCCAGCATTTT. It specifies CASSYSGQRNQPQHF.